These 19 T cell receptor beta chains share one sample of origin, sequenced in a study of cytomegalovirus exposure and HLA in healthy donors. The PCR contained 60 Vbeta and 13 Jbeta primers. The table came from immunoSEQ multiplex PCR; TCRdb's copy has only in-frame clones and leaves some out. The table shows roughly 110,000 clones, with more than 60% occurring only once. Sequencing was carried out using PBMCs. These receptors originate from a woman in her 50s in good health and CMV-seropositive.

This clone came up once. Here the CDR3 DNA reads TGTGCCATCAAACGGGACAGTACTGCCTATGGCTACACCTTC. Translation: CAIKRDSTAYGYTF. This chain uses TRBV10-3 with TRBJ1-2; 7 bases match TRBD1. The CDR3 runs 14 residues. With 7 bases clipped from V and 4 bases from J, the junction kept 9 bases outside the gene matches. Germline CDR1 and CDR2: ENHRY and SYGVKD.

This clone occurred a few times. The chain links TRBV4-3 to TRBJ2-1; TRBD2 matches 12 bases. V trimming: 1 base; J trimming: 5 bases; junction bases outside the gene matches: 0. Germline CDR1 is LGHNA and CDR2 is YSLEER. This CDR3 has 15 amino acids. CDR3 loop: CASSQGLAGDNEQFF. DNA of the CDR3: TGCGCCAGCAGCCAAGGACTAGCGGGGGACAATGAGCAGTTCTTC.

The count of this clone is one. CDR3 in amino acids: CASSARSDRENYGYTF. The CDR3 DNA sequence: TGTGCCAGCAGCGCAAGATCGGACAGGGAGAACTATGGCTACACCTTC. The chain recombines TRBV9 with TRBJ1-2; TRBD1 agrees at 8 bases. V lost 3 bases and J lost 2; bases outside the gene matches: 9. Germline assignment: CDR1 SGDLS and CDR2 YYNGEE. This CDR3 contains 16 residues. The full variable domain, completed using reference TRBV9 and TRBJ1-2, is DSGVTQTPKHLITATGQRVTLRCSPRSGDLSVYWYQQSLDQGLQFLIQYYNGEERAKGNILERFSAQQFPDLHSELNLSSLELGDSALYFCASSARSDRENYGYTFGSGTRLTVV.

The chain joins TRBV9 to TRBJ1-6; D unresolved. This CDR3 spans 15 amino acids. Trimming pared 0 bases from V and 7 bases from J, leaving 11 bases between. Germline V CDR1 and CDR2: SGDLS, YYNGEE. In DNA form, the CDR3 reads TGTGCCAGCAGCGTAGAAGGCCCCGGGAATTCACCCCTCCACTTT. This encodes CASSVEGPGNSPLHF.

The V call is TRBV28, the J call TRBJ1-2; 9 positions match TRBD1. With 7 bases clipped from V and 0 bases from J, the junction kept 3 bases outside the gene matches. The CDR3 length is 14 residues. Germline CDR1 is MDHEN and CDR2 is SYDVKM. CDR3 sequence: CASKTGGANYGYTF. DNA of the CDR3: TGTGCCAGCAAGACAGGGGGAGCTAACTATGGCTACACCTTC.

The V call is TRBV5-1, the J call TRBJ1-2; perhaps TRBD1 as D (5 bases). This CDR3 comprises 15 residues. V dropped 3 bases and J dropped 3 bases, with 15 bases sitting between them. Germline V gene sequence: CDR1 SGHRS, CDR2 YFSETQ. CDR3 in amino acids: CASSYTPRADYGYTF. The CDR3 DNA is TGCGCCAGCAGCTATACGCCCAGGGCGGACTATGGCTACACCTTC.

This chain connects TRBV6-5 to TRBJ1-2; 12 bases are a match to TRBD1. CDR3 size: 16 residues. Trimming took 0 bases from V and 6 from J; bases not matched to a gene: 5. Germline-derived CDR1 and CDR2 are MNHEY and SVGAGI. CDR3: CASSYSSGQGANGYTF. For the CDR3, the DNA is TGTGCCAGCAGTTACTCATCGGGACAGGGGGCTAATGGCTACACCTTC.

The rearrangement joins TRBV28 to TRBJ2-7, with TRBD2 identical over 7 bases. In germline, CDR1 is MDHEN, CDR2 SYDVKM. The length of the CDR3 is 14 residues. V was clipped by 8 bases and J by 0 bases; unmatched bases: 7. The CDR3 nucleotides read TGTGCCAGCGGAGGAGCGGGGAGCTCCTACGAGCAGTACTTC. This gives the protein CASGGAGSSYEQYF.

This clone has just a few counts. The V call is TRBV6-1, the J call TRBJ1-2, with 7 bases lining up with TRBD1. The CDR3 loop spans 15 amino acids. Germline V gene sequence: CDR1 MNHNS, CDR2 SASEGT. V shed 2 bases, J shed 2 bases, and the junction held 5 bases outside the gene matches. CDR3 nucleotide sequence: TGTGCCAGCAGTGAATCGGGACAGCCAAACTATGGCTACACCTTC. As protein: CASSESGQPNYGYTF.

V usage is TRBV28 and J usage is TRBJ1-1, with 9 bases matching TRBD1. The CDR3 runs 17 residues. J gave up 0 bases and V 6 bases, and 11 bases lay outside the gene matches. The germline V gene encodes CDR1 MDHEN and CDR2 SYDVKM. In nucleotides, the CDR3 is TGTGCCAGCAGCCGCCCCGGGACAGGGTACATGAACACTGAAGCTTTCTTT. Translated: CASSRPGTGYMNTEAFF.

This clone was observed a handful of times. The chain joins TRBV5-6 to TRBJ1-5; unclear D gene. The CDR3 loop spans 12 amino acids. V was shortened by 0 bases and J by 7 bases, with 5 bases between the two germline ends. Germline CDR1 reads SGHDT; CDR2 reads YYEEEE. CDR3 coding DNA: TGTGCCAGCAGCTTGGGGGCCCAGCCCCAGCATTTT. Translation: CASSLGAQPQHF.

The chain couples TRBV28 to TRBJ1-5; possibly TRBD1 for D (5 bases). V lost 3 bases and J 1 base, leaving 10 bases between the germline ends. The CDR3 is 15 residues long. CDR1 and CDR2 (germline): MDHEN, SYDVKM. The DNA for the CDR3 is TGTGCCAGCAGTTTCGGAGGGGAAAGCAATCAGCCCCAGCATTTT. As protein: CASSFGGESNQPQHF. Drawing the rest from reference TRBV28 and TRBJ1-5, the complete variable domain is DVKVTQSSRYLVKRTGEKVFLECVQDMDHENMFWYRQDPGLGLRLIYFSYDVKMKEKGDIPEGYSVSREKKERFSLILESASTNQTSMYLCASSFGGESNQPQHFGDGTRLSIL.

The J gene is TRBJ2-7, the V gene TRBV6-1; possible D gene TRBD1, 5 bases. V lost 4 bases and J 2 bases, leaving 15 bases between the germline ends. The CDR3 length is 15 residues. Germline CDR1 MNHNS, CDR2 SASEGT. The CDR3 nucleotides are TGTGCCAGCAGTGGGTGGGGCACGGAAACCTACGAGCAGTACTTC. The encoded protein is CASSGWGTETYEQYF.

The chain uses TRBV7-9 and TRBJ2-2; 9 bases map to TRBD1. The CDR3 contains 14 residues. J gave up 6 bases and V 4 bases, and 3 bases lay outside the gene matches. Germline-derived CDR1 and CDR2 are SEHNR and FQNEAQ (reference sequence). The CDR3 is CASSWTGDPGELFF. The CDR3, as DNA: TGTGCCAGCAGCTGGACAGGGGACCCCGGGGAGCTGTTTTTT.

The CDR3 sequence is CASAIQGYSNQPQHF. DNA for the CDR3: TGTGCCAGCGCAATACAGGGATATAGCAATCAGCCCCAGCATTTT. The chain joins TRBV5-6 to TRBJ1-5, with a tentative D call TRBD1 (6 bases). In germline, CDR1 is SGHDT, CDR2 YYEEEE. The germline V and J ends were trimmed by 7 bases and 0 bases, with 14 bases remaining between them. This CDR3 comprises 15 residues.

The chain employs TRBV28 and TRBJ1-5; 9 bases fit TRBD1. CDR1 is MDHEN and CDR2 is SYDVKM in the germline V gene. The CDR3 spans 16 residues. V was clipped by 4 bases and J by 6 bases; unmatched bases: 10. The CDR3 DNA reads TGTGCCAGCAGTTGGGGGGACAGGGAGGACAGTCAGCCCCAGCATTTT. Translation: CASSWGDREDSQPQHF. The entire variable domain, with the rest obtained from reference TRBV28 and TRBJ1-5, is as follows: DVKVTQSSRYLVKRTGEKVFLECVQDMDHENMFWYRQDPGLGLRLIYFSYDVKMKEKGDIPEGYSVSREKKERFSLILESASTNQTSMYLCASSWGDREDSQPQHFGDGTRLSIL.

The V and J genes are TRBV19 and TRBJ2-7; TRBD1 aligns across 7 bases. CDR1 is LNHDA and CDR2 is SQIVND in the germline V gene (reference sequence). The CDR3 consists of 15 residues. V was pared by 6 bases and J by 1 base, with 9 bases of the junction left unmatched. The CDR3 region has the DNA TGTGCCAGTAGCATGCAAGGGGGCTTATCCTACGAGCAGTACTTC. Its translation: CASSMQGGLSYEQYF.

Regarding this clone: Germline is not matched at one junction end, which may reflect a read error. The chain recombines TRBV18 with TRBJ2-5, with D possibly being TRBD1 (6 bases). CDR1 is KGHSH, CDR2 LQKENI, per germline. This CDR3 region has 15 residues. The CDR3 bases are TGTGCCAGCTCACCCTTCGACAGGCGCCAAGAGGCCCAGTACTTC. It encodes CASSPFDRRQEAQYF.

This clone was detected only a few times. The chain is built from TRBV2 and TRBJ1-6, with D possibly TRBD1 on 6 matching bases. Germline CDR1 SNHLY, CDR2 FYNNEI. This CDR3 comprises 13 residues. The ends were cut back, 4 bases at V and 8 bases at J, with 9 bases in the middle. This chain's CDR3 is CASSVQGDSPLHF. The CDR3 DNA sequence: TGTGCCAGCAGTGTACAGGGAGATTCACCCCTCCACTTT. Using reference TRBV2 and TRBJ1-6 for the parts outside the CDR3, the full variable domain is EPEVTQTPSHQVTQMGQEVILRCVPISNHLYFYWYRQILGQKVEFLVSFYNNEISEKSEIFDDQFSVERPDGSNFTLKIRSTKLEDSAMYFCASSVQGDSPLHFGNGTRLTVT.